This TCR beta chain is from a study of CD8+ T cells in alopecia areata. Study as a whole: At a dose of 5 to 10 mg twice daily, oral tofacitinib was given to treated patients. It was 6 to 18 months of tofacitinib, and then there were 6 months off drug. Study-wide results and limits: The study found higher clonality in lesional than normal scalp, especially in alopecia totalis/universalis.

Extraction of RNA preceded its reverse transcription into cDNA, which served as the sequencing template. Only in-frame clones appear in the TCRdb table, and some are missing; sequencing was by immunoSEQ multiplex PCR. The table lists approximately 140,000 clones, more than 75% of them singletons. Regarding this clone: Its antigen is as yet unknown.

Collected material from alopecia areata patients comprised lesional scalp punch biopsies and peripheral blood. This specimen was CD8+ T cells sorted from blood, taken at week 0. The sequence was collected from a human donor with alopecia areata.

CDR3 protein: CASSSSGRHNQPQHF. In DNA, the CDR3 is TGTGCCAGCAGTTCCTCAGGCCGTCACAATCAGCCCCAGCATTTT. The chain couples TRBV27 to TRBJ1-5; D not resolved. The CDR3 has 15 residues. The V gene lost 4 bases and the J gene lost 3 bases, with 13 bases spanning the gap. Per germline, CDR1 MNHEY and CDR2 SMNVEV (reference sequence).